The 18 T cell receptor beta chains given below trace back to one sample, sequenced in a study of control samples from healthy donors and cancer patients. Repertoires were generated with immunoSEQ multiplex PCR, while TCRdb's copy carries only in-frame clones and drops some. The sample has 100,000 to 150,000 clones, 90% seen once. Sequencing was carried out using blood. Every receptor here comes from a man between 35 and 55 years old in good health.

This clone was seen a single time. This rearrangement joins TRBV7-3 to TRBJ2-1; 7 bases are shared with TRBD1. V dropped 2 bases and J dropped 9; count of bases not matched to a gene: 4. The V gene's germline CDR1 is SGHTA and CDR2 FQGTGA. The CDR3 contains 13 residues. The CDR3 sequence: CASSLDRAGEQFF. Here the CDR3 DNA reads TGTGCCAGCAGCTTAGACAGGGCGGGTGAGCAGTTCTTC.

This clone is a singleton in its sample. CDR3 DNA sequence: TGTGCCAGCAGCGTGGGACTCTTCAATGAGCAGTTCTTC. Its protein is CASSVGLFNEQFF. V gene TRBV9 combines with J gene TRBJ2-1, with D possibly TRBD2 on 6 matching bases. Trimming cost V 2 bases and J 6 bases, with 9 bases left between them. Germline CDR1 reads SGDLS; CDR2 reads YYNGEE. The CDR3 consists of 13 residues.

This rearrangement joins TRBV6-5 to TRBJ2-5; 10 positions match TRBD2. The CDR3 loop spans 14 amino acids. V was pared by 7 bases and J by 5 bases, with 7 bases of the junction left unmatched. The germline V gene encodes CDR1 MNHEY and CDR2 SVGAGI. The CDR3 is CASISGGSEETQYF. The CDR3 nucleotides read TGTGCCAGCATTAGCGGGGGGTCAGAGGAGACCCAGTACTTC.

The chain joins TRBV5-1 to TRBJ2-5; the match to TRBD2 covers 8 bases. The CDR3 length is 14 residues. Germline V lookup: CDR1 SGHRS, CDR2 YFSETQ. Unmatched junction bases numbered 5, after V lost 2 bases and J lost 5 bases. The DNA of the CDR3 is TGCGCCAGCAGCTTAAGCGGGGGCGGGGAGACCCAGTACTTC. It specifies CASSLSGGGETQYF.

The chain combines TRBV10-3 with TRBJ1-1; the D is unclear. Trimming took off 0 bases at V and 12 bases at J, with 17 bases between the two ends. The CDR3 is 14 amino acids. The V gene's germline CDR1 is ENHRY and CDR2 SYGVKD. CDR3 amino acids: CAISESRASESSFF. The CDR3 region has the DNA TGTGCCATCAGTGAGTCGAGGGCCTCCGAAAGCTCTTTCTTT.

This chain uses TRBV14 with TRBJ2-5; D ambiguous. The length of the CDR3 is 15 residues. Germline assignment: CDR1 SGHDN and CDR2 FVKESK. Trimming cost V 1 base and J 1 base, with 10 bases left between them. The CDR3 nucleotides are TGTGCCAGCAGCCAAGGTATAAGCACCCAAGAGACCCAGTACTTC. Translation gives CASSQGISTQETQYF.

V gene TRBV11-2 combines with J gene TRBJ2-1; 7 nucleotides match TRBD1. The V gene end was trimmed by 2 bases and the J gene end by 1 base; junction bases not matched to a gene: 2. This CDR3 has 15 residues. Germline values: CDR1 SGHAT, CDR2 FQNNGV. For the CDR3, the DNA is TGTGCCAGCAGCTTAAACAGGGGTTCCTACAATGAGCAGTTCTTC. Amino acids: CASSLNRGSYNEQFF.

This CDR3 is CASSQLHLSNQPQHF. CDR3 nucleotides: TGCGCCAGCAGCCAACTACATCTTAGCAATCAGCCCCAGCATTTT. The chain has TRBV4-1 and TRBJ1-5, with D unresolved. CDR3 length: 15 residues. Germline CDR1 is MGHRA and CDR2 is YSYEKL. V shed 2 bases and J shed 0 bases, with 8 bases lying between them.

The V gene is TRBV20-1, the J gene TRBJ2-7; 11 bases are shared with TRBD1. There are 16 residues in the CDR3. Germline-derived CDR1 and CDR2 are DFQATT and SNEGSKA (reference sequence). V shed 3 bases, J shed 5 bases, and the junction held 12 bases outside the gene matches. The CDR3 region has the DNA TGCAGTGCTAGTTGGAGGACAGGGGGCTCGTTAAACGAGCAGTACTTC. Translating gives CSASWRTGGSLNEQYF.

This chain connects TRBV19 to TRBJ2-7; TRBD1 matches 10 bases. With V trimmed by 7 bases and J by 5 bases, 5 bases remained unmatched. CDR3 length: 13 residues. CDR1 is LNHDA and CDR2 is SQIVND in the germline V gene (reference sequence). The CDR3 reads CASKDRGLNEQYF. The CDR3 DNA is TGTGCCAGTAAAGACAGGGGGCTTAACGAGCAGTACTTC.

The chain uses TRBV2 and TRBJ2-5; possibly TRBD2 for D (5 bases). Germline V lookup: CDR1 SNHLY, CDR2 FYNNEI. This CDR3 is built from 13 residues. V lost 8 bases and J 4 bases, leaving 14 bases between the germline ends. CDR3 in amino acids: CASGSRPAETQYF. The CDR3 bases are TGTGCCAGCGGGAGCCGGCCGGCAGAGACCCAGTACTTC.

V is TRBV5-1 and J is TRBJ2-7; D is uncertain. This CDR3 has 13 residues. In germline, CDR1 is SGHRS, CDR2 YFSETQ. Trimming stripped 4 bases from V and 0 bases from J, with 8 bases between. The CDR3, as DNA: TGCGCCAGCAGCGAGCCCCTCTCCTACGAGCAGTACTTC. It specifies CASSEPLSYEQYF.

The chain recombines TRBV10-3 with TRBJ1-5, with 7 nucleotides matching TRBD1. The V segment lost 3 bases and the J segment 4 bases; nucleotides outside the gene matches: 12. Germline V lookup: CDR1 ENHRY, CDR2 SYGVKD. CDR3 length: 17 amino acids. Here the CDR3 reads CAISDNPTGLNNQPQHF. In DNA, the CDR3 is TGTGCCATCAGTGATAATCCGACAGGGTTAAATAATCAGCCCCAGCATTTT.

This rearrangement joins TRBV7-9 to TRBJ2-7; 7 bases fit TRBD1. V shed 7 bases and J 0 bases; nucleotides not matched to a gene: 9. Germline V gene lookup returns CDR1 SEHNR and CDR2 FQNEAQ (reference sequence). This CDR3 has 15 residues. The CDR3 nucleotides are TGTGCCAGCATAGACCGGGACAGAAACTCCTACGAGCAGTACTTC. Translated: CASIDRDRNSYEQYF.

V gene TRBV11-2 combines with J gene TRBJ1-3; D is undetermined. V was trimmed by 6 bases and J by 4 bases, leaving 13 bases between them. Per germline, CDR1 SGHAT and CDR2 FQNNGV. The CDR3 length is 14 residues. The DNA of the CDR3 is TGTGCCAGCAGGTCTCCTTTTGGGGGAAACACCATATATTTT. It translates to CASRSPFGGNTIYF. Full variable domain (outside the CDR3, taken from reference TRBV11-2 and TRBJ1-3): EAGVAQSPRYKIIEKRQSVAFWCNPISGHATLYWYQQILGQGPKLLIQFQNNGVVDDSQLPKDRFSAERLKGVDSTLKIQPAKLEDSAVYLCASRSPFGGNTIYFGEGSWLTVV.

The genes are TRBV28 and TRBJ2-1; maybe TRBD1 (6 bases). CDR3 length equals 16 residues. From germline, CDR1 is MDHEN and CDR2 SYDVKM. V lost 6 bases to trimming and J lost 0 bases, with 15 bases between them. The CDR3 protein is CASSPRTASSYNEQFF. CDR3 bases: TGTGCCAGCAGCCCCAGGACAGCAAGCTCCTACAATGAGCAGTTCTTC.

The chain couples TRBV5-1 to TRBJ1-1; D is undetermined. The CDR3 has 13 residues. The germline V gene encodes CDR1 SGHRS and CDR2 YFSETQ. The ends were cut back, 6 bases at V and 5 bases at J, with 14 bases in the middle. The CDR3 region has the DNA TGCGCCAGCACTGTCGGACGTGGGACTGAAGCTTTCTTT. Protein: CASTVGRGTEAFF.

The chain is built from TRBV9 and TRBJ1-2, with TRBD1 matching 7 bases. The CDR3 runs to 15 residues. V gave up 4 bases and J gave up 4 bases; unmatched junction bases: 10. Germline CDR1 SGDLS, CDR2 YYNGEE. CDR3 sequence (DNA): TGTGCCAGCAGCCCGCTTGGAGGGGGCTTCTATGGCTACACCTTC. The encoded protein is CASSPLGGGFYGYTF.